The present entry profiles one T cell receptor (beta chain) with its context. The germline gene is not matched at one end of the junction; a read error may be the cause. Other nucleotide sequences in the sample specify the same CDR3. This entry is derived from a study of blood T cell repertoires in COVID-19. Study context: Acute and convalescent COVID-19 samples came from the United States, Italy and Spain.

Profiling relied on immunoSEQ multiplex PCR, and the TCRdb table lists in-frame clones only, not all of them. The sample consists of some 150,000 clones, approximately 91% of them appearing once. The CDR3 loop spans 14 amino acids. From germline, CDR1 is LNHNV and CDR2 YYDKDF (reference sequence). The sequence was obtained from a human donor in a cohort sampled during active COVID-19. The rearrangement links TRBV15 to TRBJ2-7; 7 nucleotides agree with TRBD1. Sequencing was carried out using peripheral blood. CDR3 sequence (DNA): TGTGCTACCAGCGCCAGACAGGGCTCCTACGAGCAGTACTTC. Amino acids: CATSARQGSYEQYF.